One and the same sample provided the 32 T cell receptor beta chains below, sequenced in a study of identical twins. TCRdb reanalysed the 5' RACE reads using MiXCR and keeps one entry per CDR3 protein. The table has under 1 million distinct CDR3 sequences, around an eighth seen once. Separately, the same data were catalogued under a study of yellow fever vaccine responses in identical twins.

The sequencing sample was made of PBMCs. All receptors derive from a woman in her late teens or twenties in good health.

This clonotype has more than one count but fewer than ten. This rearrangement joins TRBV10-3 to TRBJ2-3, with 7 bases identical to TRBD2. CDR1 is ENHRY and CDR2 is SYGVKD in the germline V gene. The length of the CDR3 is 13 residues. J gave up 3 bases and V 9 bases, and 6 bases lay outside the gene matches. The CDR3 nucleotides are TGTGCCATGACGGGGGGTAGGACAGATACGCAGTATTTT. Its protein product is CAMTGGRTDTQYF.

The chain joins TRBV7-9 to TRBJ2-1; D gene unclear. Germline loops: CDR1 SEHNR, CDR2 FQNEAQ (reference sequence). CDR3 length: 12 residues. V was cut by 1 base and J by 8 bases, with 6 bases left in between. CDR3 bases: TGTGCCAGCAGCTTAGTTTACCATGAGCAGTTCTTC. Translating it yields CASSLVYHEQFF.

The CDR3 region is CASSGNRRQDGYTF. CDR3 coding DNA: TGTGCCAGCAGCGGAAACAGGAGGCAGGATGGCTACACCTTC. The chain links TRBV9 to TRBJ1-2, with D perhaps TRBD1 (5 bases). Trimming removed 3 bases at V and 6 bases at J, with 15 bases between. This CDR3 region has 14 residues. The germline V gene has CDR1 SGDLS and CDR2 YYNGEE.

This clonotype has a handful of counts. V gene TRBV21-1 combines with J gene TRBJ2-1. TRBV21-1 is a known pseudogene. The CDR3 is made up of 16 amino acids. The CDR3 spells CASSPDTLGSYNEQFF. The CDR3 nucleotides read TGTGCCAGCAGCCCCGACACTCTTGGTTCCTACAATGAGCAGTTCTTC.

This clonotype was counted only a few times. The chain uses TRBV20-1 and TRBJ2-7; perhaps TRBD2 as D (5 bases). This CDR3 is built from 14 residues. V was cut by 0 bases and J by 5 bases, with 14 bases left in between. In germline, CDR1 is DFQATT, CDR2 SNEGSKA (reference sequence). This chain's CDR3 is CSARDYKGVDEQYF. Written as DNA, the CDR3 is TGCAGTGCTAGAGATTATAAGGGAGTGGACGAGCAGTACTTC.

The table lists this clonotype with a few counts. The V and J genes are TRBV5-1 and TRBJ2-7, with D perhaps given as TRBD1 or TRBD2 (5 bases each). This CDR3 is built from 15 residues. Trimming removed 0 bases at V and 6 bases at J, with 16 bases between. The germline gives CDR1 SGHRS, CDR2 YFSETQ. The CDR3 reads CASSLAGTFGGEQYF. The CDR3 bases are TGCGCCAGCAGCTTGGCTGGGACCTTTGGGGGCGAGCAGTACTTC.

This clonotype appeared a few times. J is TRBJ1-2 and V is TRBV11-2, with D possibly being TRBD1 (5 bases). This CDR3 has 14 residues. Trimming removed 0 bases at V and 6 bases at J, with 11 bases between. Per the germline V gene, CDR1 is SGHAT and CDR2 is FQNNGV. CDR3 bases: TGTGCCAGCAGCTTAGATGGGCGACAGAATGGCTACACCTTC. Translating it yields CASSLDGRQNGYTF.

The chain links TRBV11-2 to TRBJ1-3; maybe TRBD1 (5 bases). Germline V CDR1 and CDR2: SGHAT, FQNNGV. The CDR3 length is 18 residues. With 2 bases removed from V and 0 bases from J, the gap between germline ends came to 17 bases. The CDR3 spells CASSLKPTAGGSGNTIYF. The CDR3 DNA reads as TGTGCCAGCAGCTTAAAGCCGACAGCCGGGGGCTCTGGAAACACCATATATTTT.

This chain connects TRBV12-3 or TRBV12-4 to TRBJ2-7; 10 nucleotides line up with TRBD1. The ends lost 8 bases at V and 6 bases at J; junction bases unmatched: 7. The CDR3 consists of 13 residues. CDR3 amino acids: CASGRQGAREQYF. Written as DNA, the CDR3 is TGTGCCAGCGGGAGACAGGGGGCACGCGAGCAGTACTTC.

The chain combines TRBV20-1 with TRBJ1-1; 7 nucleotides line up with TRBD1. V shed 5 bases, J shed 11 bases, and the junction held 17 bases outside the gene matches. The CDR3 totals 14 residues. Germline V gene sequence: CDR1 DFQATT, CDR2 SNEGSKA (reference sequence). The CDR3 reads CSAPQGTEPSGAFF. The CDR3 DNA follows: TGCAGTGCTCCCCAGGGGACAGAACCCTCCGGGGCTTTCTTT.

The chain joins TRBV12-3 or TRBV12-4 to TRBJ2-2; the match to TRBD2 covers 10 bases. This CDR3 spans 12 amino acids. In DNA form, the CDR3 reads TGTGTGGCTAGCGGGAGAAGGGGGGAGCTGTTTTTT. Translated, it gives CVASGRRGELFF.

The gene calls are TRBV6-5 and TRBJ2-5, with TRBD1 identical over 10 bases. Germline CDR1 and CDR2: MNHEY and SVGAGI. This CDR3 comprises 15 residues. The trim removed 5 bases at V and 3 bases at J, leaving 6 bases unmatched. The chain's CDR3 is CASSNRDRGKETQYF. Here the CDR3 DNA reads TGTGCCAGCAGTAACCGGGACAGGGGAAAAGAGACCCAGTACTTC.

This clonotype was seen a handful of times. This chain links TRBV28 with TRBJ2-1; D may be TRBD2 (6 bases). V was trimmed by 4 bases and J by 3 bases, leaving 19 bases between them. CDR3 size: 17 residues. Germline loops: CDR1 MDHEN, CDR2 SYDVKM. The CDR3 region is CASSSIAGLLNYNEQFF. The DNA of the CDR3 is TGTGCCAGCAGTTCCATCGCTGGACTACTCAACTACAATGAGCAGTTCTTC.

This clonotype was picked up a small number of times. The V gene is TRBV20-1, the J gene TRBJ1-1; maybe TRBD1 (6 bases). Trimming pared 6 bases from V and 0 bases from J, leaving 20 bases between. The CDR3 consists of 16 residues. Germline CDR1 and CDR2: DFQATT and SNEGSKA (reference sequence). In DNA form, the CDR3 reads TGCAGTGCCATTTCCGACCCGGGACACCTGAACACTGAAGCTTTCTTT. Translated, it gives CSAISDPGHLNTEAFF.

The V gene is TRBV20-1, the J gene TRBJ2-3; 7 nucleotides align to TRBD2. Germline lookup yields CDR1 DFQATT and CDR2 SNEGSKA (reference sequence). This CDR3 has 15 residues. With V trimmed by 3 bases and J by 4 bases, 10 bases remained unmatched. Written as DNA, the CDR3 is TGCAGTGCTAGGGTCTTGGGGGGAGGGGCAGATACGCAGTATTTT. It translates to CSARVLGGGADTQYF.

The chain has TRBV3-1 and TRBJ2-2, with D perhaps assigned TRBD1 or TRBD2 (6 bases each). The germline V gene has CDR1 LGHDT and CDR2 YNNKEL (reference sequence). CDR3 size: 18 residues. V lost 1 base to trimming and J lost 8 bases, with 23 bases between them. The CDR3 coding sequence is TGTGCCAGCAGCCAAGCATCACGGGGGCCAGCCAAGATAGGGGAGCTGTTTTTT. Amino acid sequence: CASSQASRGPAKIGELFF.

The V gene is TRBV11-2, the J gene TRBJ2-3, with TRBD2 identical over 10 bases. Germline V gene lookup returns CDR1 SGHAT and CDR2 FQNNGV. The CDR3 is 16 amino acids. J gave up 2 bases and V 4 bases, and 6 bases lay outside the gene matches. CDR3 bases: TGTGCCAGCAGCTCCCGACTAGCGGGTCACACAGATACGCAGTATTTT. Residues: CASSSRLAGHTDTQYF.

The V gene is TRBV7-7, the J gene TRBJ2-7; 9 nucleotides match TRBD2. Trimming removed 2 bases from V and 0 bases from J; junction bases left unmatched: 17. Germline CDR1 and CDR2: SSHAT and FNYEAQ (reference sequence). This CDR3 comprises 20 residues. For the CDR3, the DNA is TGTGCCAGCAGCTTAAGGGCTGTATTCTTGCTAGCGGGGCCCTCCTACGAGCAGTACGTC. This gives the protein CASSLRAVFLLAGPSYEQYV.

The table lists this clonotype with a few counts. The gene calls are TRBV9 and TRBJ2-5; D is ambiguous. Germline CDR1 SGDLS, CDR2 YYNGEE. V was pared by 0 bases and J by 7 bases, with 10 bases between. This CDR3 has 13 amino acids. This CDR3 reads CASSVVDDGTQYF. The CDR3 nucleotides read TGTGCCAGCAGCGTAGTCGACGACGGGACCCAGTACTTC.

V is TRBV10-3 and J is TRBJ1-2; no definite D call. The V end was cut by 0 bases, the J end by 7 bases, with 12 bases between. From germline, CDR1 is ENHRY and CDR2 SYGVKD. This CDR3 has 14 residues. For the CDR3, the DNA is TGTGCCATCAGTGAGTCAGGTTATCGGGTTGGCTACACCTTC. It translates to CAISESGYRVGYTF.

This clonotype was seen at least ten times. The J gene is TRBJ2-1, the V gene TRBV11-2; no clear D gene. V gave up 1 base and J gave up 0 bases, with 7 bases separating them. CDR1 and CDR2 from the germline V gene are SGHAT and FQNNGV. The CDR3 spans 15 residues. CDR3 nucleotides: TGTGCCAGCAGCTTAGGTGTGGGCTCCTACAATGAGCAGTTCTTC. Amino acids: CASSLGVGSYNEQFF.

The chain links TRBV20-1 to TRBJ2-5; D perhaps matches TRBD2 (6 bases). Trimming removed 6 bases from V and 1 base from J, with 18 bases in between. The CDR3 consists of 15 residues. Germline V gives CDR1 DFQATT, CDR2 SNEGSKA (reference sequence). This CDR3 is CSAGTGREPQETQYF. Written as DNA, the CDR3 is TGCAGTGCCGGAACCGGACGGGAGCCCCAAGAGACCCAGTACTTC.

In its sample, this clonotype was seen a few times. This chain uses TRBV24-1 with TRBJ2-1; the match to TRBD2 covers 10 bases. Trimming cost V 4 bases and J 6 bases; bases outside gene matches: 8. The CDR3 has 16 amino acids. Germline V lookup: CDR1 KGHDR, CDR2 SFDVKD. CDR3 coding DNA: TGTGCCACCAGTGACCCTACTAGCGGGGTTACCAATGAGCAGTTCTTC. It codes for CATSDPTSGVTNEQFF.

J is TRBJ1-1 and V is TRBV5-1; D gene uncertain. This CDR3 is 14 amino acids long. V dropped 1 base and J dropped 4 bases, with 11 bases sitting between them. Germline V CDR1 and CDR2: SGHRS, YFSETQ. This CDR3 reads CASSLTGSTTEAFF. The DNA of the CDR3 is TGCGCCAGCAGCTTGACGGGTTCCACCACTGAAGCTTTCTTT.

This clonotype appeared a few times. This rearrangement joins TRBV5-1 to TRBJ2-4, with D possibly matching TRBD1 (5 bases). The germline V gene has CDR1 SGHRS and CDR2 YFSETQ. The CDR3 extends over 16 amino acids. V was cut by 1 base and J by 0 bases, with 11 bases left in between. The CDR3 sequence is CASSLSRALAKNIQYF. In DNA, the CDR3 is TGCGCCAGCAGCTTGAGCAGGGCGCTAGCCAAAAACATTCAGTACTTC.

The chain combines TRBV20-1 with TRBJ2-7, with D possibly TRBD1 on 6 matching bases. Germline V gene lookup returns CDR1 DFQATT and CDR2 SNEGSKA (reference sequence). V lost 7 bases and J 6 bases, leaving 19 bases between the germline ends. CDR3 size: 13 residues. The CDR3 coding sequence is TGCAGTGTTCAGGGTCCAGGGGACCTCGAGCAGTACGTC. Protein product: CSVQGPGDLEQYV.

This clonotype appeared many times. The chain joins TRBV12-3 or TRBV12-4 to TRBJ1-1, with D unresolved. V lost 1 base to trimming and J lost 4 bases, with 7 bases between them. The CDR3 loop spans 13 amino acids. CDR3 nucleotides: TGTGCCAGCAGTTTAGGGGCCAGCACTGAAGCTTTCTTT. This gives the protein CASSLGASTEAFF.

The chain links TRBV25-1 to TRBJ2-2; 11 bases map to TRBD1. The CDR3 has 20 residues. V lost 3 bases to trimming and J lost 0 bases; unmatched junction nucleotides: 12. Germline V gene data show CDR1 as MGHDK and CDR2 as SYGVNS. CDR3 protein: CASSESDRGQRSANTGELFF. CDR3 bases: TGTGCCAGCAGTGAGTCGGACAGGGGGCAACGGTCCGCGAACACCGGGGAGCTGTTTTTT.

The chain is built from TRBV10-2 and TRBJ2-6, with D hard to call. In germline, CDR1 is WSHSY, CDR2 SAAADI. The CDR3 runs to 19 residues. Trimming removed 0 bases at V and 2 bases at J, with 17 bases between. Written as DNA, the CDR3 is TGCGCCAGCAGTGAGTCGGTTCCTCGCCTGCTAGCTGGGGCCAACGTCCTGACTTTC. Amino acids: CASSESVPRLLAGANVLTF.

This chain uses TRBV3-1 with TRBJ2-1, with TRBD2 matching over 7 bases. V shed 0 bases and J 6 bases; nucleotides not matched to a gene: 8. CDR3 size: 16 residues. Germline CDR1 and CDR2: LGHDT and YNNKEL (reference sequence). In nucleotides, the CDR3 is TGTGCCAGCAGCCAAGATTCATCGGGAGGATTCAATGAGCAGTTCTTC. Translated, it gives CASSQDSSGGFNEQFF.

The chain couples TRBV5-1 to TRBJ2-1; perhaps TRBD1 as D (7 bases). Trimming took off 5 bases at V and 9 bases at J, with 21 bases between the two ends. The CDR3 has 15 residues. Germline loops: CDR1 SGHRS, CDR2 YFSETQ. The CDR3 reads CASSNTGAQGGEQFF. In nucleotides, the CDR3 is TGCGCCAGCAGTAATACAGGGGCCCAGGGGGGTGAGCAGTTCTTC.

This chain links TRBV7-9 with TRBJ1-2, with 7 bases that match TRBD1. The germline V gene encodes CDR1 SEHNR and CDR2 FQNEAQ (reference sequence). This CDR3 comprises 14 residues. Trimming took 5 bases from V and 8 from J; bases not matched to a gene: 11. The CDR3 bases are TGTGCCAGCAGCCAACAGGGGTCACCCAGGGGCTACACCTTC. This codes for CASSQQGSPRGYTF.